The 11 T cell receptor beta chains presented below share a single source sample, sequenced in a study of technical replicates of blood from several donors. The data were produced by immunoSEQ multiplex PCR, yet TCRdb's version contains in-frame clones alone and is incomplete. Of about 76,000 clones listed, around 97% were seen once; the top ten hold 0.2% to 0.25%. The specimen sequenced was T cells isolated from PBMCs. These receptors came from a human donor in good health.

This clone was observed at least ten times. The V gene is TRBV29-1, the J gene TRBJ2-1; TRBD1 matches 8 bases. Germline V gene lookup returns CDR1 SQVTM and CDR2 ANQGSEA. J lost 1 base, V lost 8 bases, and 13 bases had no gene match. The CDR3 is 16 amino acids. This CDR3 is CSLPTGGMASYNEQFF. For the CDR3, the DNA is TGCAGCCTACCCACAGGGGGAATGGCGTCCTACAATGAGCAGTTCTTC.

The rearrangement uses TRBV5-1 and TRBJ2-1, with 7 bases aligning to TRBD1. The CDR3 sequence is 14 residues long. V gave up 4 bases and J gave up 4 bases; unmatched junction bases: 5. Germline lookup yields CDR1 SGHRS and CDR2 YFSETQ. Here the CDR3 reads CASSEGAHYNEQFF. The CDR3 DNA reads TGCGCCAGCAGCGAGGGGGCCCATTACAATGAGCAGTTCTTC.

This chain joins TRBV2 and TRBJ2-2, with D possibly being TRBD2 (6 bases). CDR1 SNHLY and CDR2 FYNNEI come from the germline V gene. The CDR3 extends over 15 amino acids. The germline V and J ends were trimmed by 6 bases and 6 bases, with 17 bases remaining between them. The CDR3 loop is CASSAGLALPGELFF. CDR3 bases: TGTGCCAGCAGCGCGGGACTTGCCCTTCCCGGGGAGCTGTTTTTT. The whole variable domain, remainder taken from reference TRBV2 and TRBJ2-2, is EPEVTQTPSHQVTQMGQEVILRCVPISNHLYFYWYRQILGQKVEFLVSFYNNEISEKSEIFDDQFSVERPDGSNFTLKIRSTKLEDSAMYFCASSAGLALPGELFFGEGSRLTVL.

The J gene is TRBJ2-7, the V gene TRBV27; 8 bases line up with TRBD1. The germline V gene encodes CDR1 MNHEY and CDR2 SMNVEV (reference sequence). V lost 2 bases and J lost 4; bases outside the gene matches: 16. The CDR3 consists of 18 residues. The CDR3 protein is CASSLKTPSGTGIYEQYF. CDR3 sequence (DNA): TGTGCCAGCAGTTTAAAGACCCCCTCCGGGACAGGAATATACGAGCAGTACTTC.

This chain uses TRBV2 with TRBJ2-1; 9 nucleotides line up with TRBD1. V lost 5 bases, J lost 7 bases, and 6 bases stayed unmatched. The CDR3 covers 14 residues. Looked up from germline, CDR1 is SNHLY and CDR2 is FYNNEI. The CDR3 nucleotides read TGTGCCAGCAGTAGTCCCGGGACAGGGAATGAGCAGTTCTTC. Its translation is CASSSPGTGNEQFF.

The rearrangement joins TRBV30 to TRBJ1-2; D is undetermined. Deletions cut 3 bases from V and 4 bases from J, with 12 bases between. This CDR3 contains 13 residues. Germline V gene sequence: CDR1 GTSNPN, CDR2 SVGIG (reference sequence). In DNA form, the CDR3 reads TGTGCCTGGAGCAACGGTTGGGCCTATGGCTACACCTTC. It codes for CAWSNGWAYGYTF. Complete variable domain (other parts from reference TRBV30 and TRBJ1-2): SQTIHQWPATLVQPVGSPLSLECTVEGTSNPNLYWYRQAAGRGLQLLFYSVGIGQISSEVPQNLSASRPQDRQFILSSKKLLLSDSGFYLCAWSNGWAYGYTFGSGTRLTVV.

CDR3 region: CASEQGYRADTQYF. The CDR3 coding sequence is TGTGCCTCCGAACAGGGGTATCGTGCAGATACGCAGTATTTT. The gene calls are TRBV30 and TRBJ2-3, with 7 positions matching TRBD1. Per germline, CDR1 GTSNPN and CDR2 SVGIG (reference sequence). The trim removed 7 bases at V and 4 bases at J, leaving 11 bases unmatched. The CDR3 spans 14 residues.

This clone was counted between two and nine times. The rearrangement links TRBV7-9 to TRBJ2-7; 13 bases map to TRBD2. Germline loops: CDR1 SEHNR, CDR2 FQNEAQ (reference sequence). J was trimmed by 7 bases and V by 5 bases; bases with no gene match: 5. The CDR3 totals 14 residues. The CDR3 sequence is CASSGGTSGNEQYF. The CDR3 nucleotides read TGTGCCAGCAGCGGAGGGACTAGCGGGAATGAGCAGTACTTC.

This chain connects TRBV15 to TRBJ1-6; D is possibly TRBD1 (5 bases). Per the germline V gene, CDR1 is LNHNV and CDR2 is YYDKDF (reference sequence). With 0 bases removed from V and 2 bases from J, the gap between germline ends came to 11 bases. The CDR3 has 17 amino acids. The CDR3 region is CATSRDRTGAYNSPLHF. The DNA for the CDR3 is TGTGCCACCAGCAGAGATCGAACAGGAGCCTATAATTCACCCCTCCACTTT.

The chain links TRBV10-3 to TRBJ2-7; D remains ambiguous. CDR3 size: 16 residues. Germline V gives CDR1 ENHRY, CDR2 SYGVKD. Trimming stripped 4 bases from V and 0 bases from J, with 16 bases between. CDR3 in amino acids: CAISAGSGGSSYEQYF. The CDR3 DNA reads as TGTGCCATCAGTGCCGGCAGTGGCGGTAGCTCCTACGAGCAGTACTTC.

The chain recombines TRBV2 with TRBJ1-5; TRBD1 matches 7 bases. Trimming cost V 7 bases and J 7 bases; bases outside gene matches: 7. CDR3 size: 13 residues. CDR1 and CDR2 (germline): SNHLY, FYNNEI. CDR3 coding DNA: TGTGCCAGCAAAGACAGGGTGGGACAGCCCCAGCATTTT. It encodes CASKDRVGQPQHF.